The next 6 T cell receptor beta chains were all read from a single sample in a study of shared clonotypes between healthy human individuals (dated by TCRdb to the early 2020s). Library creation used the immunoSEQ multiplex PCR assay. Not all clones reach the TCRdb copy of this immuneACCESS table, which keeps in-frame sequences only. Checked studies attribute under half of the gap to unresolved V genes and leave the rest unexplained. The sample table records approximately 2.1 million clones; just over 90% of these occur just once. The top ten constitute about 0.41% of the sample. Sequences were obtained from naive CD4+ T cells from PBMCs. This specimen's cell subset or site label, per the study, means: CD45RA+ positively selected. These receptors were collected from a man younger than 30 in good health. Some clones in this sample may be carry-over from other donors' samples.

This chain joins TRBV6-1 and TRBJ1-2, with D unresolved. The CDR3 has 14 residues. Between the trimmed V and J ends, which lost 1 base and 7 bases, there was a span of 13 bases. Germline V gene lookup returns CDR1 MNHNS and CDR2 SASEGT. The CDR3 coding sequence is TGTGCCAGCAGTGAAGAGGGCCGGTCGGGTGGCTACACCTTC. Translated: CASSEEGRSGGYTF.

V usage is TRBV7-9 and J usage is TRBJ2-5, with D hard to call. The V gene's germline CDR1 is SEHNR and CDR2 FQNEAQ (reference sequence). This CDR3 is 12 amino acids long. V was shortened by 2 bases and J by 4 bases, with 5 bases between the two germline ends. CDR3 nucleotides: TGTGCCAGCAGCTTACCGCTAGAGACCCAGTACTTC. This codes for CASSLPLETQYF.

The sample holds one count of this clone. The V and J genes are TRBV11-3 and TRBJ2-3, with 9 bases fitting TRBD2. CDR3 length: 14 amino acids. Germline trimming cut 6 bases from V and 3 bases from J; bases unmatched to any gene: 4. CDR1 is SGHNT and CDR2 is YENEEA in the germline V gene. CDR3 sequence (DNA): TGTGCCAGCAGGGCGGGAGGGAGGACAGATACGCAGTATTTT. Protein product: CASRAGGRTDTQYF.

The genes are TRBV4-1 and TRBJ2-1; TRBD2 is a possible D gene (5 bases). Per the germline V gene, CDR1 is MGHRA and CDR2 is YSYEKL. The CDR3 has 16 residues. V lost 3 bases and J lost 1, with 13 bases in between. The CDR3 here is CASSQAEGGSYNEQFF. CDR3 coding DNA: TGCGCCAGCAGCCAGGCCGAGGGCGGTTCCTACAATGAGCAGTTCTTC.

The chain carries TRBV5-6 and TRBJ2-7; TRBD2 might be the D (6 bases). V lost 2 bases and J lost 3, with 18 bases in between. CDR3 length equals 16 residues. Germline V gene lookup returns CDR1 SGHDT and CDR2 YYEEEE. CDR3 DNA: TGTGCCAGCAGCTTACCGCGGGGACCTTCCCGCTACGAGCAGTACTTC. Protein: CASSLPRGPSRYEQYF.

The gene calls are TRBV7-9 and TRBJ2-1, with 9 bases aligning to TRBD2. There are 18 residues in the CDR3. Germline V CDR1 and CDR2: SEHNR, FQNEAQ (reference sequence). After removal of 0 bases from V and 0 bases from J, the junction contained 6 bases not matched to a gene. DNA of the CDR3: TGTGCCAGCAGCTTAGCACTAGCGGGTCGGAGCTCCTACAATGAGCAGTTCTTC. It codes for CASSLALAGRSSYNEQFF.